Listed below are T cell receptor beta chains from one sample, sequenced in a study of shared clonotypes between healthy human individuals. TCRdb's copy holds only in-frame clones and misses some; the assay was immunoSEQ multiplex PCR. The sample includes 490,000 or so clones, around 78% seen only once; the top ten take roughly 13%. Input material: PBMCs. Source of these receptors: a woman between 40 and 55 years old in good health. Some clones in this sample may be carry-over from other donors' samples. CDR3s include the opening cysteine and the closing phenylalanine or tryptophan. Fields, in order: CDR3 protein, CDR3 DNA, D gene, J gene, clone size, V gene. D genes are given only for firm matches. The size of a clone is reported for some rows only, either as once, few or many, or as a class for expanded clones.

CASSPDVGSYEQYF,TGTGCTAGCAGCCCGGACGTGGGTTCCTACGAGCAGTACTTC,.,TRBJ2-7,.,TRBV7-7
CASRGQKRDIQYF,TGTGCCAGCAGGGGACAGAAAAGGGACATTCAGTACTTC,TRBD1,TRBJ2-4,.,TRBV2
CASSHDGNYGYTF,TGTGCCAGCAGTCATGACGGCAACTATGGCTACACCTTC,.,TRBJ1-2,.,TRBV6-1
CASKGQGSSYEQYF,TGTGCCAGCAAAGGACAGGGGAGTTCCTACGAGCAGTACTTC,TRBD1,TRBJ2-7,.,TRBV28
CASSLSTRGPISYEQYF,TGTGCCAGCAGCTTGTCTACCCGGGGCCCGATCTCCTACGAGCAGTACTTC,.,TRBJ2-7,.,TRBV5-6
CASKEVLAKNIQYF,TGCGCCAGCAAAGAGGTCCTAGCCAAAAACATTCAGTACTTC,.,TRBJ2-4,few,TRBV10-2
CASGWGQGSDTEAFF,TGTGCTAGTGGCTGGGGGCAGGGATCGGACACTGAAGCTTTCTTT,.,TRBJ1-1,.,TRBV12-5
CASSEGLAANEQYF,TGTGCCAGCAGTGAAGGTCTAGCCGCCAACGAGCAGTACTTC,.,TRBJ2-7,few,TRBV2
CASSQDSGTGGPNYEQYF,TGTGCCAGCAGCCAAGATTCTGGGACAGGGGGCCCTAATTACGAGCAGTACTTC,TRBD1,TRBJ2-7,.,TRBV4-2
CASSLAGVTYNEQFF,TGTGCCAGCAGCTTAGCGGGAGTAACCTACAATGAGCAGTTCTTC,TRBD2,TRBJ2-1,once,TRBV28
CASSYAGLGQDNEQFF,TGTGCCAGCAGTTACGCTGGACTAGGGCAAGACAATGAGCAGTTCTTC,TRBD2,TRBJ2-1,.,TRBV6-5
CASSRYPTGYPNYEQYF,TGTGCCAGCAGCCGATATCCGACAGGGTATCCCAACTACGAGCAGTACTTC,TRBD1,TRBJ2-7,.,TRBV7-8
CASSLGRVTGELFF,TGTGCCAGCAGTTTGGGCAGGGTCACCGGGGAGCTGTTTTTT,.,TRBJ2-2,.,TRBV28
CASSPSQIQETQYF,TGTGCCAGCTCACCATCCCAGATCCAAGAGACCCAGTACTTC,.,TRBJ2-5,.,TRBV18
CASSIVGDHQETQYF,TGTGCCAGCAGCATAGTGGGGGATCACCAAGAGACCCAGTACTTC,.,TRBJ2-5,once,TRBV11-2
CASSVVTGGLFF,TGTGCCAGCAGCGTAGTGACCGGGGGGCTGTTTTTT,.,TRBJ2-2,.,TRBV9
CSLRRGLSTDTQYF,TGCAGCCTCCGACGGGGCCTGAGCACAGATACGCAGTATTTT,.,TRBJ2-3,.,TRBV29-1
CASSLGGGGETQYF,TGTGCCAGCAGTTTGGGCGGAGGCGGGGAGACCCAGTACTTC,.,TRBJ2-5,.,TRBV28
CASSLLLAGAFWGRHEQYF,TGTGCCAGCAGCTTACTGCTAGCGGGAGCTTTCTGGGGTCGGCACGAGCAGTACTTC,TRBD2,TRBJ2-7,.,TRBV7-8
CASSLVLAPYEQYF,TGTGCCAGCAGCTTAGTTCTGGCACCCTACGAGCAGTACTTC,.,TRBJ2-7,.,TRBV7-9
CASSLELAGETQYF,TGTGCCAGCAGCTTAGAGTTAGCGGGAGAGACCCAGTACTTC,TRBD2,TRBJ2-5,.,TRBV11-2
CASSSPTTGIMGQPQHF,TGTGCCAGCAGTTCCCCTACGACAGGGATCATGGGTCAGCCCCAGCATTTT,TRBD1,TRBJ1-5,few,TRBV28
CASSFSFGNQPQHF,TGTGCCAGCAGCTTTTCTTTCGGCAATCAGCCCCAGCATTTT,.,TRBJ1-5,once,TRBV5-6
CASSPSGTGDTEAFF,TGTGCCAGCTCACCTTCTGGGACAGGAGACACTGAAGCTTTCTTT,TRBD1,TRBJ1-1,many,TRBV18
CASSRTENTEAFF,TGTGCCAGCAGTCGAACAGAGAACACTGAAGCTTTCTTT,.,TRBJ1-1,.,TRBV6-9
CASSKGAVDEQYF,TGCGCCAGCAGCAAGGGGGCCGTCGACGAGCAGTACTTC,TRBD1,TRBJ2-7,once,TRBV5-1
CAIRGTGGTGELFF,TGTGCCATCAGGGGGACAGGGGGGACCGGGGAGCTGTTTTTT,TRBD1,TRBJ2-2,.,TRBV10-3
CASSQDGQGAYNEQFF,TGCGCCAGCAGCCAAGATGGACAGGGGGCGTACAATGAGCAGTTCTTC,TRBD1,TRBJ2-1,.,TRBV4-3
CASSSTSGNYEQYF,TGTGCCAGCAGCTCGACTAGCGGGAACTACGAGCAGTACTTC,TRBD2,TRBJ2-7,.,TRBV11-2